This is a list of T cell receptor beta chains from one sample in a study of cytomegalovirus exposure and HLA in healthy donors. Here immunoSEQ multiplex PCR was the method, and the copy in TCRdb shows in-frame clones only, minus some. The sample yields under 200,000 clones, 60% to 80% seen once. Sequenced input: PBMCs. The source of these receptors is a middle-aged woman in good health and CMV-seropositive. Each CDR3 is given with its conserved first and last residue. D genes are given only for firm matches. A row's size may be missing; if present it is once, few, many or a size class.

-	TRBV5-1	TRBJ2-7	-	TGCGCCAGCAGCTTACTAGAAAGAGGCGAGCAGTACTTC	CASSLLERGEQYF
-	TRBV18	TRBJ2-5	-	TGTGCCAGCTCACCACCCGACGCGGTGGAGCAGTACTTC	CASSPPDAVEQYF
TRBD2	TRBV4-3	TRBJ2-3	-	TGCGCCAGCAGCCAACTAGCGGGAGGGGGAAGCACAGATACGCAGTATTTT	CASSQLAGGGSTDTQYF
-	TRBV20-1	TRBJ2-2	-	TGCAGTGCCCTCCGCGCCGGGGAGCTGTTTTTT	CSALRAGELFF
TRBD1	TRBV30	TRBJ1-2	-	TGTGCCTGGAGTAAGGGGACAGGGGACTATGGCTACACCTTC	CAWSKGTGDYGYTF
-	TRBV7-2	TRBJ1-5	-	TGTGCCAGCAGCTTAGCCCCAGGACAGCCCCAGCATTTT	CASSLAPGQPQHF
TRBD1	TRBV7-2	TRBJ1-4	-	TGTGCCAGCAGCAAGGGGGCGGTAAAGGAAAAACTGTTTTTT	CASSKGAVKEKLFF
TRBD1	TRBV4-3	TRBJ1-4	-	TGCGCCAGCAGCCAAGAAAGACCGATAGGACAGGGGGAGGGAAAACTGTTTTTT	CASSQERPIGQGEGKLFF
-	TRBV4-1	TRBJ1-1	-	TGCGCCAGCAGCCAACAGGGGTTGGGGAACACTGAAGCTTTCTTT	CASSQQGLGNTEAFF
-	TRBV7-2	TRBJ1-2	-	TGTGCCAGCAGCTTTGACCCCCAGGGATCCTATGGCTACACCTTC	CASSFDPQGSYGYTF
-	TRBV6-5	TRBJ2-7	-	TGTGCCAGCAGTTACTCTTCAGGTTTTGCCTACGAGCAGTACTTC	CASSYSSGFAYEQYF
-	TRBV6-5	TRBJ2-5	-	TGTGCCAGCAGTTACGGGGGCGTGAGGGAGACCCAGTACTTC	CASSYGGVRETQYF
TRBD2	TRBV7-2	TRBJ2-7	-	TGTGCCAGCAGCTTAGTAAGCGGGGGGGCCTACGAGCAGTACTTC	CASSLVSGGAYEQYF
TRBD1	TRBV7-9	TRBJ1-2	-	TGTGCCAGCAGCTTGGGAGAGACAGGGGATGGCTACACCTTC	CASSLGETGDGYTF
-	TRBV28	TRBJ2-5	-	TGTGCCAGCAGTTTGGCGGGGAGAGAGACCCAGTACTTC	CASSLAGRETQYF
TRBD1	TRBV19	TRBJ1-1	-	TGTGCCAGTAGCCAGGGACAGGGAGGTCTGAACACTGAAGCTTTCTTT	CASSQGQGGLNTEAFF
-	TRBV10-1	TRBJ2-2	-	TGCGCCAGCAGTGACCCCCAGGTTACGAACACCGGGGAGCTGTTTTTT	CASSDPQVTNTGELFF
TRBD1	TRBV5-1	TRBJ2-3	-	TGCGCCAGCAGTCTTACAGGGGGAAGGTTCACAGATACGCAGTATTTT	CASSLTGGRFTDTQYF
TRBD1	TRBV9	TRBJ1-2	few	TGTGCCAGCAGCGTGACAGGGGGGCTTAACTATGGCTACACCTTC	CASSVTGGLNYGYTF
-	TRBV5-1	TRBJ2-2	-	TGCGCCAGCAGCGTGCCGCAGGGTATCGACGGGGAGCTGTTTTTT	CASSVPQGIDGELFF
TRBD1	TRBV7-2	TRBJ2-7	-	TGTGCCAGCAGCCGATCGACAGGGACGCGGGAGCAGTACTTC	CASSRSTGTREQYF
-	TRBV7-2	TRBJ1-1	-	TGTGCCAGCAGCTTAATAGCGAACACTGAAGCTTTCTTT	CASSLIANTEAFF
-	TRBV2	TRBJ1-3	-	TGTGCCAGCAGTGAAGTGAGAAACTCTGGAAACACCATATATTTT	CASSEVRNSGNTIYF
TRBD2	TRBV19	TRBJ2-7	few	TGTGCCAGTAGTGAATTCCGGGGGGTGCAGTACTTC	CASSEFRGVQYF
TRBD1	TRBV6-6	TRBJ1-2	-	TGTGCCAGCAGTCACATCCAGGGGGCTGGCTATGGCTACACCTTC	CASSHIQGAGYGYTF
TRBD1	TRBV6-5	TRBJ1-1	once	TGTGCCAGCACCAAAGGGGGCTCGGAGAACACTGAAGCTTTCTTT	CASTKGGSENTEAFF
-	TRBV10-3	TRBJ2-5	-	TGTGCCATCAGTGAGTCGATGTTCGGTACGCCGGGGGAGACCCAGTACTTC	CAISESMFGTPGETQYF
TRBD2	TRBV9	TRBJ2-1	-	TGTGCCAGCAGCTATAGCGGGAGCTCCTACAATGAGCAGTTCTTC	CASSYSGSSYNEQFF
TRBD2	TRBV7-2	TRBJ2-2	-	TGTGCCAGCAGCTTAACCGGGAGGGCCGATGTCGGGGAGCTGTTTTTT	CASSLTGRADVGELFF
TRBD2	TRBV11-3	TRBJ2-3	-	TGTGCCAGCAGCCCGAAGACTAGCGGTAGCACAGATACGCAGTATTTT	CASSPKTSGSTDTQYF
-	TRBV7-9	TRBJ2-3	-	TGTGCCAGCAGCCCCTGGGCCCGTGGAGATACGCAGTATTTT	CASSPWARGDTQYF
-	TRBV6-5	TRBJ2-7	-	TGTGCCAGCAGGAACAGGCAGTTTGGGCTTTACGAGCAGTACTTC	CASRNRQFGLYEQYF
-	TRBV15	TRBJ2-3	-	TGTGCCACCAGCACTGTTTCCGATACGCAGTATTTT	CATSTVSDTQYF
-	TRBV4-1	TRBJ1-4	-	TGCGCCAGCAGCCAAGAGACTTCCCTAACTAATGAAAAACTGTTTTTT	CASSQETSLTNEKLFF
-	TRBV5-1	TRBJ2-1	-	TGCGCCAGCAGCTCCTCTGGGGCACCTCCTGAGAATGAGCAGTTCTTC	CASSSSGAPPENEQFF
-	TRBV27	TRBJ1-3	-	TGTGCCAGCAGTCCCTTCGGGGGATCGTTGGGAAACACCATATATTTT	CASSPFGGSLGNTIYF
TRBD2	TRBV18	TRBJ2-7	-	TGTGCCAGCAAGCGGGAGGGTAGCGAGCAGTACTTC	CASKREGSEQYF
-	TRBV5-1	TRBJ1-4	-	TGCGCCAGCAGCCTGGGACGGGGGAGTGAAAAACTGTTTTTT	CASSLGRGSEKLFF
TRBD2	TRBV27	TRBJ2-1	-	TGTGCCAGCAGATGGACTAGCGGGGGGTCTCCTAGCTACAATGAGCAGTTCTTC	CASRWTSGGSPSYNEQFF
TRBD2	TRBV29-1	TRBJ2-3	few	TGCAGCGTTGAAGATTGGTCTAGCGGGAGGGCCACAGATACGCAGTATTTT	CSVEDWSSGRATDTQYF
-	TRBV28	TRBJ2-7	-	TGTGCCAGCACCTGGAATAACAGGTTCTACGAGCAGTACTTC	CASTWNNRFYEQYF